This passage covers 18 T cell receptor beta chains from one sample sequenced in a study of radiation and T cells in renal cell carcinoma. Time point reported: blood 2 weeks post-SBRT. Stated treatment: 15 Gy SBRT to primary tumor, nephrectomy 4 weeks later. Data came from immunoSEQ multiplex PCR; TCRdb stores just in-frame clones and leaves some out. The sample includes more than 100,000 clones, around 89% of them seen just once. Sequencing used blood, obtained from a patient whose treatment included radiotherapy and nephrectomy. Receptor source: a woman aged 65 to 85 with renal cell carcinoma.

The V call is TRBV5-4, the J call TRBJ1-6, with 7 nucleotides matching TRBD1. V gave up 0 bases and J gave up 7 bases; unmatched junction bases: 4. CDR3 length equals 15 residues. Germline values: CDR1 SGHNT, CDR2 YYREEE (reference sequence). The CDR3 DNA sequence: TGTGCCAGCAGCTTGGAGGGGGCGACCAATTCACCCCTCCACTTT. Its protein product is CASSLEGATNSPLHF.

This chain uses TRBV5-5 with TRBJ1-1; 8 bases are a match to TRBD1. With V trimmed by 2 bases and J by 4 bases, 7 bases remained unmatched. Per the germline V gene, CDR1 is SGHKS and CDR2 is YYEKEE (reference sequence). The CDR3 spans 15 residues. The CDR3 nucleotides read TGTGCCAGCAGCTTTCTACAGGGGGTCGGCACTGAAGCTTTCTTT. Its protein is CASSFLQGVGTEAFF.

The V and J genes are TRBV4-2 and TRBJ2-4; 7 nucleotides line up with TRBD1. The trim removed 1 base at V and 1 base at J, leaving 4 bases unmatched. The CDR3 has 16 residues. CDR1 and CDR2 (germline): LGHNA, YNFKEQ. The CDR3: CASSQGTGAAKNIQYF. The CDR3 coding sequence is TGTGCCAGCAGCCAAGGTACAGGGGCTGCCAAAAACATTCAGTACTTC.

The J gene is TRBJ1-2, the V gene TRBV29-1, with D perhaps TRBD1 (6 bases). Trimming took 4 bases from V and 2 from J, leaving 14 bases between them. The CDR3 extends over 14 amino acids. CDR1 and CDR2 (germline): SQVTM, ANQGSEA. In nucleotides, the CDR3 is TGCAGCGTTGGAAGAAGGGGGGGAAACTATGGCTACACCTTC. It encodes CSVGRRGGNYGYTF. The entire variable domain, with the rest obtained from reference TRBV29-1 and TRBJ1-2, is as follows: SAVISQKPSRDICQRGTSLTIQCQVDSQVTMMFWYRQQPGQSLTLIATANQGSEATYESGFVIDKFPISRPNLTFSTLTVSNMSPEDSSIYLCSVGRRGGNYGYTFGSGTRLTVV.

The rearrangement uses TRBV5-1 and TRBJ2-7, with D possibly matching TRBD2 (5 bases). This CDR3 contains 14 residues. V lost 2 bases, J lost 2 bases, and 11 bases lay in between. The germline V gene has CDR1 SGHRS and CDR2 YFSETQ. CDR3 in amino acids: CASSLIPGTYEQYF. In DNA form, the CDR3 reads TGCGCCAGCAGCTTAATCCCCGGGACCTACGAGCAGTACTTC.

The CDR3 is CASKRETHSNQPQHF. CDR3 coding DNA: TGTGCCAGCAAACGGGAAACGCATAGCAATCAGCCCCAGCATTTT. The chain joins TRBV19 to TRBJ1-5; D is uncertain. CDR3 size: 15 residues. The germline CDR1 and CDR2 sequences are LNHDA and SQIVND (reference sequence). The V end was cut by 9 bases, the J end by 0 bases, with 15 bases between.

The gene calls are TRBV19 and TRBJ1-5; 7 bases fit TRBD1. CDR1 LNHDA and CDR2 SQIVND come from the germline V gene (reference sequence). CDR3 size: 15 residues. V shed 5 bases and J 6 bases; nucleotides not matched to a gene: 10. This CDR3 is CASSSSTGLPQPQHF. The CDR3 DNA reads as TGTGCCAGTAGTTCCTCGACAGGGCTTCCTCAGCCCCAGCATTTT.

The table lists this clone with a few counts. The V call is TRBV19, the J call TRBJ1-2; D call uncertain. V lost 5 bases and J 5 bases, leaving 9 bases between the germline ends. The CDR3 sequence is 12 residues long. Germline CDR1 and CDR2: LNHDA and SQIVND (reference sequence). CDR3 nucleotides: TGTGCCAGTAGTCCCTCCTCTTATGGCTACACCTTC. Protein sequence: CASSPSSYGYTF.

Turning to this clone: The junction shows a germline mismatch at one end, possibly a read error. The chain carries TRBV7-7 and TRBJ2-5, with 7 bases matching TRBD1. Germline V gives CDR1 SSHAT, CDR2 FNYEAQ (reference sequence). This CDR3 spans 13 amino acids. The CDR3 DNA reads TGTGCTAGCAGCCGGGACAGCCAAGAGACCCAGTACTTC. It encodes CASSRDSQETQYF.

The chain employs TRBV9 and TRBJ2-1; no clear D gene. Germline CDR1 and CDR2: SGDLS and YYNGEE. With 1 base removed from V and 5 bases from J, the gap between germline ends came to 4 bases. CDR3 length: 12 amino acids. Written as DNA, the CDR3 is TGTGCCAGCAGCGTATGGGACAATGAGCAGTTCTTC. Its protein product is CASSVWDNEQFF.

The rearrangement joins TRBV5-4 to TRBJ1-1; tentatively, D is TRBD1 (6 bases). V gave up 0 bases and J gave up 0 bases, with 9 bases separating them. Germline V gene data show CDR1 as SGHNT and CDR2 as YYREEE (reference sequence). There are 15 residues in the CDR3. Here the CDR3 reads CASSLGGGVNTEAFF. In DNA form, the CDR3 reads TGTGCCAGCAGCTTGGGGGGGGGCGTGAACACTGAAGCTTTCTTT.

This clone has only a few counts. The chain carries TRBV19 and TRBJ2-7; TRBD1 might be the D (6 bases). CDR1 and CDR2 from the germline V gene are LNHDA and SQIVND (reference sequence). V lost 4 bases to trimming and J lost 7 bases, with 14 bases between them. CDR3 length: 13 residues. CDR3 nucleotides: TGTGCCAGTAGTAACTTACAGGGTGGGGAGCAGTACTTC. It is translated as CASSNLQGGEQYF.

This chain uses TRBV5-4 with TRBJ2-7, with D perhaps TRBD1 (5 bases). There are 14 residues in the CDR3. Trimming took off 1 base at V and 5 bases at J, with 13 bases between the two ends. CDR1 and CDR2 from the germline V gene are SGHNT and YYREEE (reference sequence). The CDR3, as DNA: TGTGCCAGCAGCTTGCAGGGCGGAAACAACGAGCAGTACTTC. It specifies CASSLQGGNNEQYF.

DNA of the CDR3: TGTGCCGGTAGACTAGCGGGGGGGAATGAGCAGTTCTTC. It codes for CAGRLAGGNEQFF. The J gene is TRBJ2-1, the V gene TRBV2; 14 bases are shared with TRBD2. Trimming took 11 bases from V and 7 from J; bases not matched to a gene: 4. CDR3 size: 13 residues. From germline, CDR1 is SNHLY and CDR2 FYNNEI.

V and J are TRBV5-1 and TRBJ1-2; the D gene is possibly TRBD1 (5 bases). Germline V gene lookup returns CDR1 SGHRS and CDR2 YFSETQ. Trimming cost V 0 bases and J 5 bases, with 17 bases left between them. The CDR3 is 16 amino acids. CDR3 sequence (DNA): TGCGCCAGCAGCTTGGACCCCGGCGGGGGGGGATATGGCTACACCTTC. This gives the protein CASSLDPGGGGYGYTF. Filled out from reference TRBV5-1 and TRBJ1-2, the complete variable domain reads KAGVTQTPRYLIKTRGQQVTLSCSPISGHRSVSWYQQTPGQGLQFLFEYFSETQRNKGNFPGRFSGRQFSNSRSEMNVSTLELGDSALYLCASSLDPGGGGYGYTFGSGTRLTVV.

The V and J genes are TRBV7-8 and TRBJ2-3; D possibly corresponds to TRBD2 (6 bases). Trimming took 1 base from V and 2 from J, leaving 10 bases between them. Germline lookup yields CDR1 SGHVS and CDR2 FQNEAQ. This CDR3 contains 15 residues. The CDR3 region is CASSLGAGFTDTQYF. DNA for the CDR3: TGTGCCAGCAGCTTAGGGGCGGGGTTCACAGATACGCAGTATTTT.

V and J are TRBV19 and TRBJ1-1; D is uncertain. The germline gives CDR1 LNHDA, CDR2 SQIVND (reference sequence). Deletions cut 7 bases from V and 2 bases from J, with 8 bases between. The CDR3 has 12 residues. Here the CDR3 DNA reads TGTGCCAGTACCTCACCTAACACTGAAGCTTTCTTT. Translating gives CASTSPNTEAFF.

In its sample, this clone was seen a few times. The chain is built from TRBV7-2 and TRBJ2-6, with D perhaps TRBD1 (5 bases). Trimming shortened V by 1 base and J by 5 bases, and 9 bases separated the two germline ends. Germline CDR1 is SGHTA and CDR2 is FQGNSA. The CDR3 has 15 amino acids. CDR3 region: CASSLGPGWANVLTF. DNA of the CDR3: TGTGCCAGCAGCTTAGGGCCAGGGTGGGCCAACGTCCTGACTTTC.